The sequence of this T cell receptor (beta chain) was determined in a study of control samples from healthy donors and cancer patients. The CDR3 loop spans 14 amino acids. J gave up 7 bases and V 3 bases, and 3 bases lay outside the gene matches. Germline values: CDR1 MDHEN, CDR2 SYDVKM. Measured with immunoSEQ multiplex PCR; TCRdb has only the in-frame clones, and not every one. The clone table shows under 200,000 clones, with the ten largest holding approximately 2.2%. The V call is TRBV28, the J call TRBJ1-5; 10 bases fit TRBD1. The clonotype comes from a woman aged 30 to 39 in good health. Sequenced: blood. DNA for the CDR3: TGTGCCAGCAGTTTCGGGACAGGGGAGCAGCCCCAGCATTTT. Protein: CASSFGTGEQPQHF. Using reference TRBV28 and TRBJ1-5 for the parts outside the CDR3, the full variable domain is DVKVTQSSRYLVKRTGEKVFLECVQDMDHENMFWYRQDPGLGLRLIYFSYDVKMKEKGDIPEGYSVSREKKERFSLILESASTNQTSMYLCASSFGTGEQPQHFGDGTRLSIL.